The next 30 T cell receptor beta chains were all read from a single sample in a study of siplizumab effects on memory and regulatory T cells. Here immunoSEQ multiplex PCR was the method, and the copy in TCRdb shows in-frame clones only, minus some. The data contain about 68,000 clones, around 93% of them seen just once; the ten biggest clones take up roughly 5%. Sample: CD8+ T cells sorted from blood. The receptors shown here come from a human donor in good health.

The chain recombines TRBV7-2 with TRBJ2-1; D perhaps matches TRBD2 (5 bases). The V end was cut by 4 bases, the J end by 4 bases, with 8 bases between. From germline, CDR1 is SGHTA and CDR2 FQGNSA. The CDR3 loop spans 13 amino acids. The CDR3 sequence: CASSSLVYNEQFF. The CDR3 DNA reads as TGTGCCAGCAGCTCACTAGTTTACAATGAGCAGTTCTTC. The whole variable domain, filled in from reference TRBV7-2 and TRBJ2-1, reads GAGVSQSPSNKVTEKGKDVELRCDPISGHTALYWYRQSLGQGLEFLIYFQGNSAPDKSGLPSDRFSAERTGGSVSTLTIQRTQQEDSAVYLCASSSLVYNEQFFGPGTRLTVL.

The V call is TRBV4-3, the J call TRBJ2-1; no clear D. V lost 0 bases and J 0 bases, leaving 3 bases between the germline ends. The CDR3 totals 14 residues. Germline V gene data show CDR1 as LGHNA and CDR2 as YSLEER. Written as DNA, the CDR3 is TGCGCCAGCAGCCAAGACCCCTCCTACAATGAGCAGTTCTTC. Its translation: CASSQDPSYNEQFF.

The CDR3 is CASSPQEGGYYEQYF. For the CDR3, the DNA is TGTGCCAGCAGCCCCCAGGAGGGGGGCTATTACGAGCAGTACTTC. V is TRBV9 and J is TRBJ2-5, with D perhaps being TRBD1 or TRBD2 (6 bases each). The J call is in doubt because the DNA end fits TRBJ2-7 better. CDR3 length: 15 amino acids. CDR1 and CDR2 (germline): SGDLS, YYNGEE.

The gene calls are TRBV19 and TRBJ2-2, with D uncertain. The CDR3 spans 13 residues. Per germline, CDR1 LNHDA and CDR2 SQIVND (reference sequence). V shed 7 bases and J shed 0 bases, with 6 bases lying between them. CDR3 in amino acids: CASNLANTGELFF. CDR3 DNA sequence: TGTGCCAGTAATTTAGCGAACACCGGGGAGCTGTTTTTT.

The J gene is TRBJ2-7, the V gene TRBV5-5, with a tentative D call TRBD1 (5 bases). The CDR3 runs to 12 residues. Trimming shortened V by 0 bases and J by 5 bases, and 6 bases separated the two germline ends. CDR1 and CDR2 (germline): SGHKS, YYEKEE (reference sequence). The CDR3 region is CASSLAGNEQYF. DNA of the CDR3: TGTGCCAGCAGCTTGGCAGGGAACGAGCAGTACTTC.

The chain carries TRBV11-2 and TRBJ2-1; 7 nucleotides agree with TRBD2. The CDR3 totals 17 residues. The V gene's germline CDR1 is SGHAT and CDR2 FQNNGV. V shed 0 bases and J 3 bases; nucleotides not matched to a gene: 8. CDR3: CASSLDYGGGNYNEQFF. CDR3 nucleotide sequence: TGTGCCAGCAGCTTAGATTATGGGGGGGGTAACTACAATGAGCAGTTCTTC.

CDR3 nucleotides: TGTGCCAGCAGCACTCCTCTAGCGGGGGCCACCTACAATGAGCAGTTCTTC. Translating it yields CASSTPLAGATYNEQFF. The chain has TRBV7-3 and TRBJ2-1; 10 bases align to TRBD2. Germline V gives CDR1 SGHTA, CDR2 FQGTGA. The V segment lost 5 bases and the J segment 2 bases; nucleotides outside the gene matches: 9. The CDR3 length is 17 residues.

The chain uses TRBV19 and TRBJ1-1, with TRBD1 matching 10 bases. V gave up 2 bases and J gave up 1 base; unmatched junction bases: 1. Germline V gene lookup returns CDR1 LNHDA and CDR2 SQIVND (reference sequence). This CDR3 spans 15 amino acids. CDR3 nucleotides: TGTGCCAGTAGTATATGGGACAGGGGGAACACTGAAGCTTTCTTT. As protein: CASSIWDRGNTEAFF.

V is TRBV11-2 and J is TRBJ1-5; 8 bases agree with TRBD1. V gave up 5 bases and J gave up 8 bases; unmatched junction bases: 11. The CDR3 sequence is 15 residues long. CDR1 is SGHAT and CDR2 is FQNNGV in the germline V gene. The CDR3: CASSPGQGTVEPQHF. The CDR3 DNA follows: TGTGCCAGCAGCCCAGGACAGGGCACCGTTGAGCCCCAGCATTTT.

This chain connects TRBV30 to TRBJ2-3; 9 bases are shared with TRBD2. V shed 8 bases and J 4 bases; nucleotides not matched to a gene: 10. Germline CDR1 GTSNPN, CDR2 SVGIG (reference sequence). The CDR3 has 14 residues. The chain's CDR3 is CATSPAGGPDTQYF. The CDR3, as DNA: TGTGCCACTAGCCCAGCGGGGGGTCCAGATACGCAGTATTTT.

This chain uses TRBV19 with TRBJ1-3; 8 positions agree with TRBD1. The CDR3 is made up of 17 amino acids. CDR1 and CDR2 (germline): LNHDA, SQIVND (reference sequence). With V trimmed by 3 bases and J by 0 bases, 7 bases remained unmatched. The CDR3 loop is CASSMASTGVSGNTIYF. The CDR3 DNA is TGTGCCAGTAGTATGGCCTCGACAGGGGTCTCTGGAAACACCATATATTTT.

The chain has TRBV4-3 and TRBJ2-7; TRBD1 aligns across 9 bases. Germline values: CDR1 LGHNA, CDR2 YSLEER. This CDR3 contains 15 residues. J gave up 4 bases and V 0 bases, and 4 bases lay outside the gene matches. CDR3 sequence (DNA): TGCGCCAGCAGCCAAGAAGTGGACAGGGGATACGAGCAGTACTTC. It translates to CASSQEVDRGYEQYF.

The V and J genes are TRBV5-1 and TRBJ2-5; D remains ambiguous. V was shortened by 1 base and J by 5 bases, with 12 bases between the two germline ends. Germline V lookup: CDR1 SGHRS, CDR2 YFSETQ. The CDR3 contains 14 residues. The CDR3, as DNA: TGCGCCAGCAGCTTGTTTTACCAGCCTGAGACCCAGTACTTC. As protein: CASSLFYQPETQYF.

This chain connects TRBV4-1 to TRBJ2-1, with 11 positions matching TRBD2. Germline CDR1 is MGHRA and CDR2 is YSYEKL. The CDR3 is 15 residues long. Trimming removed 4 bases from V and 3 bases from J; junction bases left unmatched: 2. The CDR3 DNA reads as TGCGCCAGCAGCCTCCTAGCGGGGGGCTACAATGAGCAGTTCTTC. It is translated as CASSLLAGGYNEQFF.

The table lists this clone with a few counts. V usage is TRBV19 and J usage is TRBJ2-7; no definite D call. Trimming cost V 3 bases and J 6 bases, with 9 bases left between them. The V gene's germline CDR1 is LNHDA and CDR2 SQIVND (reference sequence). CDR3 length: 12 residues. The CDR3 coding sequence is TGTGCCAGTAGTATTGGGCACTCCGAGCAGTACTTC. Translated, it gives CASSIGHSEQYF.

The CDR3 is CASSMSSGGGQETQYF. CDR3 bases: TGTGCCAGTAGTATGTCGAGCGGGGGGGGCCAAGAGACCCAGTACTTC. The rearrangement uses TRBV19 and TRBJ2-5; the match to TRBD2 covers 10 bases. CDR1 LNHDA and CDR2 SQIVND come from the germline V gene (reference sequence). With V trimmed by 3 bases and J by 1 base, 5 bases remained unmatched. CDR3 length: 16 residues.

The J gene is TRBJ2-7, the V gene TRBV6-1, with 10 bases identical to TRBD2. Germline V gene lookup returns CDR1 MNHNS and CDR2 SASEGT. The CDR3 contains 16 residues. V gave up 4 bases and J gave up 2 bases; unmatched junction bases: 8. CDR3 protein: CASSVLLAGSPYEQYF. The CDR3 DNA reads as TGTGCCAGCAGTGTCCTACTAGCGGGGTCACCCTACGAGCAGTACTTC.

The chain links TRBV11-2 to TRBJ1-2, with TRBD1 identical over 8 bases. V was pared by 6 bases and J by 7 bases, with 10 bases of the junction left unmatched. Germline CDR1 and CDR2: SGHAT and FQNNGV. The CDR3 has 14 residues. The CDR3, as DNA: TGTGCCAGCAGAGATACAGGGGGGTTCGGTGGCTACACCTTC. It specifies CASRDTGGFGGYTF.

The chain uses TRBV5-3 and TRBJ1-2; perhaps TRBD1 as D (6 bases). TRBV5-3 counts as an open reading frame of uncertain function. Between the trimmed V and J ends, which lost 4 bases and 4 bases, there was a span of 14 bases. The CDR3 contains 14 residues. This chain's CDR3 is CARSPPGQFYGYTF. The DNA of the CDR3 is TGTGCCAGAAGCCCACCCGGACAGTTCTATGGCTACACCTTC.

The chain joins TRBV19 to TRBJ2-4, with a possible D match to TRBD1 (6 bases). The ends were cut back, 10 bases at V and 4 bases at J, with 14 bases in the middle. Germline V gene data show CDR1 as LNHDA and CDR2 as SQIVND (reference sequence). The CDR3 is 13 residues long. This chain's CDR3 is CATGLGGKNIQYF. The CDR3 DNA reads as TGTGCCACCGGTTTAGGGGGAAAAAACATTCAGTACTTC.

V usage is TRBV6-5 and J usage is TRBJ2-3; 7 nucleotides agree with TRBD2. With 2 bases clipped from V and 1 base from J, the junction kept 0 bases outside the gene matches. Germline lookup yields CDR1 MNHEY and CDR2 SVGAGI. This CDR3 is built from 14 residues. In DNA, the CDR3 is TGTGCCAGCAGTTACGCGGGGGGCACAGATACGCAGTATTTT. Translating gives CASSYAGGTDTQYF.

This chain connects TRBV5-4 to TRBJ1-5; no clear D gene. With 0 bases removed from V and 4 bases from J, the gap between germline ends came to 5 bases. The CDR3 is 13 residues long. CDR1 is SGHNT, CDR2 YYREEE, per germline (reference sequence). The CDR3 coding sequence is TGTGCCAGCAGCTTGGCCCCGAATCAGCCCCAGCATTTT. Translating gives CASSLAPNQPQHF.

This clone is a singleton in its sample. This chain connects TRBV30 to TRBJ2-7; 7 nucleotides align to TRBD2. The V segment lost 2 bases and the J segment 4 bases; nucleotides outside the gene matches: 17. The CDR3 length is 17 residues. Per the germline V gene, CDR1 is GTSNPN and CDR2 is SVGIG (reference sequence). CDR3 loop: CAWSSFKRGALGYEQYF. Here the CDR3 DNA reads TGTGCCTGGAGTTCGTTCAAGCGGGGCGCGTTAGGGTACGAGCAGTACTTC. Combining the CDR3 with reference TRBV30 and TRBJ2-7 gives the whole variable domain SQTIHQWPATLVQPVGSPLSLECTVEGTSNPNLYWYRQAAGRGLQLLFYSVGIGQISSEVPQNLSASRPQDRQFILSSKKLLLSDSGFYLCAWSSFKRGALGYEQYFGPGTRLTVT.

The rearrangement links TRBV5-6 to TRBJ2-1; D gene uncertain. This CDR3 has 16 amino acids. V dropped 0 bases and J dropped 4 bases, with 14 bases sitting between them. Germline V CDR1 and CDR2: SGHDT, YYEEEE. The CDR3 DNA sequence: TGTGCCAGCAGCTTGGTGTATGTGCAGATTTACAATGAGCAGTTCTTC. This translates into CASSLVYVQIYNEQFF.

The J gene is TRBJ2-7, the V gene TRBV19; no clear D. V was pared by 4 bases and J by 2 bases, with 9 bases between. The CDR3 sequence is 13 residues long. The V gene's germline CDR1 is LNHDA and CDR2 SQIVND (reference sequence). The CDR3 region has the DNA TGTGCCAGTAGTACAGGATGGGCCTACGAGCAGTACTTC. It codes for CASSTGWAYEQYF.

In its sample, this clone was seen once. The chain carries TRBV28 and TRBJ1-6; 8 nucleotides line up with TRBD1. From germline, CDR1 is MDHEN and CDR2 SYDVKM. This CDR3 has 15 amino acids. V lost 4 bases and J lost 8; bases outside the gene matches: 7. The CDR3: CASSSPGGFYSPLHF. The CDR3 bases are TGTGCCAGCAGTTCCCCAGGGGGCTTCTATTCACCCCTCCACTTT. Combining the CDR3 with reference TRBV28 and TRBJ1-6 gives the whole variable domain DVKVTQSSRYLVKRTGEKVFLECVQDMDHENMFWYRQDPGLGLRLIYFSYDVKMKEKGDIPEGYSVSREKKERFSLILESASTNQTSMYLCASSSPGGFYSPLHFGNGTRLTVT.

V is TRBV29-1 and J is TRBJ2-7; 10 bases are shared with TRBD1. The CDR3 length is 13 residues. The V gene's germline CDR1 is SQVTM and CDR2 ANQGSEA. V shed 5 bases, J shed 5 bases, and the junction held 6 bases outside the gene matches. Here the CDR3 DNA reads TGCAGCGTTACAGGACAGGGGGGAAACGAGCAGTACTTC. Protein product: CSVTGQGGNEQYF.

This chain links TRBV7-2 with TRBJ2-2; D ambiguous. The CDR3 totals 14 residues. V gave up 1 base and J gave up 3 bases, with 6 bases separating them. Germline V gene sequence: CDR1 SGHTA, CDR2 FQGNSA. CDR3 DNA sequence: TGTGCCAGCAGCTTAGGACTGTACACCGGGGAGCTGTTTTTT. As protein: CASSLGLYTGELFF. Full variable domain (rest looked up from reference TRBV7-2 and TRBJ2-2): GAGVSQSPSNKVTEKGKDVELRCDPISGHTALYWYRQSLGQGLEFLIYFQGNSAPDKSGLPSDRFSAERTGGSVSTLTIQRTQQEDSAVYLCASSLGLYTGELFFGEGSRLTVL.

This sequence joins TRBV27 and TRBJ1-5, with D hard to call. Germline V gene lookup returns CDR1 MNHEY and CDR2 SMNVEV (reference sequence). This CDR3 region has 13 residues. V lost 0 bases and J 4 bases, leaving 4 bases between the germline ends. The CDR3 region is CASSLSGNQPQHF. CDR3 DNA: TGTGCCAGCAGTTTATCAGGGAATCAGCCCCAGCATTTT.

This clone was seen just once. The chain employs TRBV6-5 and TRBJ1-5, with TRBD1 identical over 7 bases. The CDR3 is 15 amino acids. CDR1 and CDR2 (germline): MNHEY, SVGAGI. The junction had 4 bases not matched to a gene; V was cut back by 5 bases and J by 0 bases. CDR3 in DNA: TGTGCCAGCAGTCCTACAGGGGATAGCAATCAGCCCCAGCATTTT. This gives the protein CASSPTGDSNQPQHF.